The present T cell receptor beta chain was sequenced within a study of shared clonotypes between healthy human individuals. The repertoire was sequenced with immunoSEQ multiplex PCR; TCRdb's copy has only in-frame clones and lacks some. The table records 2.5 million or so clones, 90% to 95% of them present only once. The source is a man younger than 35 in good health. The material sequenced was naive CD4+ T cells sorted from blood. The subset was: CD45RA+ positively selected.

CDR3 nucleotides: TGTGCCAGCAGCAAGACTTGGACAGGCAACTATGGCTACACCTTC. Its translation: CASSKTWTGNYGYTF. This chain links TRBV9 with TRBJ1-2; 7 positions match TRBD1. Germline values: CDR1 SGDLS, CDR2 YYNGEE. Unmatched junction bases numbered 8, after V lost 4 bases and J lost 2 bases. The CDR3 is 15 amino acids.